The 32 T cell receptor beta chains below all came from one sample that was sequenced in a study of cytomegalovirus exposure and HLA in healthy donors. Primers for the PCR totalled 60 Vbeta and 13 Jbeta. This table comes from immunoSEQ multiplex PCR, and its TCRdb copy is limited to in-frame clones, with some not included. The table includes about 140,000 clones, roughly two thirds detected once. The material sequenced was PBMCs. These receptors originate from a male donor in good health and CMV-seronegative.

The chain links TRBV5-1 to TRBJ2-7, with 7 bases matching TRBD2. CDR1 and CDR2 (germline): SGHRS, YFSETQ. V shed 0 bases, J shed 7 bases, and the junction held 4 bases outside the gene matches. The CDR3 is made up of 13 amino acids. Here the CDR3 DNA reads TGCGCCAGCAGCTTGGCCGTGGGGGGGGAGCAGTACTTC. It encodes CASSLAVGGEQYF.

This clone has only a few counts. This chain links TRBV6-6 with TRBJ1-5, with D tentatively TRBD1 (5 bases). Per germline, CDR1 MNHNY and CDR2 SVGAGI (reference sequence). The ends were cut back, 8 bases at V and 0 bases at J, with 17 bases in the middle. CDR3 length equals 16 residues. The CDR3 here is CASSSTALYSNQPQHF. Here the CDR3 DNA reads TGTGCCAGCTCTTCGACAGCCCTTTATAGCAATCAGCCCCAGCATTTT.

The J gene is TRBJ2-7, the V gene TRBV13, with 10 bases lining up with TRBD1. Germline CDR1 and CDR2: PRHDT and FYEKMQ (reference sequence). The ends lost 4 bases at V and 7 bases at J; junction bases unmatched: 7. CDR3 length: 14 amino acids. CDR3 sequence: CASSSGTGVLEQYF. The CDR3 nucleotides are TGTGCCAGCAGCTCGGGGACAGGGGTGTTGGAGCAGTACTTC.

This clone was seen a handful of times. CDR3 DNA: TGTGCCAGCAGCGTAGAGCCCAGGGGCATCGAGCAGTACTTC. Residues: CASSVEPRGIEQYF. V usage is TRBV9 and J usage is TRBJ2-7; a weak D match, TRBD1 (6 bases). The CDR3 is made up of 14 amino acids. CDR1 is SGDLS, CDR2 YYNGEE, per germline. Trimming cost V 0 bases and J 6 bases, with 13 bases left between them.

This clone was seen a few times. The rearrangement uses TRBV9 and TRBJ2-2, with D possibly matching TRBD1 (5 bases). Germline loops: CDR1 SGDLS, CDR2 YYNGEE. Trimming removed 0 bases from V and 6 bases from J, with 12 bases in between. The CDR3 is made up of 15 amino acids. CDR3 region: CASSVGVGPPGELFF. CDR3 nucleotides: TGTGCCAGCAGCGTAGGTGTGGGGCCCCCCGGGGAGCTGTTTTTT.

The rearrangement uses TRBV7-2 and TRBJ2-3; weak D call: TRBD2 (6 bases). The CDR3 spans 14 residues. The V gene's germline CDR1 is SGHTA and CDR2 FQGNSA. Trimming removed 6 bases at V and 6 bases at J, with 16 bases between. In nucleotides, the CDR3 is TGTGCCAGCAGATTAACGAGAGGGAGGGATACGCAGTATTTT. The encoded protein is CASRLTRGRDTQYF. The complete variable domain, with remaining parts taken from reference TRBV7-2 and TRBJ2-3, reads GAGVSQSPSNKVTEKGKDVELRCDPISGHTALYWYRQSLGQGLEFLIYFQGNSAPDKSGLPSDRFSAERTGGSVSTLTIQRTQQEDSAVYLCASRLTRGRDTQYFGPGTRLTVL.

The chain couples TRBV4-1 to TRBJ2-5; the D gene is possibly TRBD1 (5 bases). Germline V gene sequence: CDR1 MGHRA, CDR2 YSYEKL. This CDR3 is 14 amino acids long. With 3 bases removed from V and 1 base from J, the gap between germline ends came to 9 bases. Written as DNA, the CDR3 is TGCGCCAGCAGCCAGGGGCTCGGCCAAGAGACCCAGTACTTC. Translated: CASSQGLGQETQYF.

The CDR3 region is CASSPTGTSLTDTQYF. CDR3 DNA sequence: TGTGCCAGCTCACCTACCGGGACTAGCCTCACAGATACGCAGTATTTT. This chain uses TRBV18 with TRBJ2-3; 9 bases align to TRBD2. Trimming cost V 3 bases and J 2 bases; bases outside gene matches: 6. This CDR3 has 16 residues. Germline CDR1 reads KGHSH; CDR2 reads LQKENI.

This chain connects TRBV27 to TRBJ1-1; a weak D match, TRBD1 (6 bases). Germline lookup yields CDR1 MNHEY and CDR2 SMNVEV (reference sequence). The V and J ends lost 5 bases and 1 base respectively, with 14 bases between them. The CDR3 runs 15 residues. In nucleotides, the CDR3 is TGTGCCAGCAGTCTGGAAGGGGGTGGGAACACTGAAGCTTTCTTT. It yields the protein CASSLEGGGNTEAFF.

This clone was seen a handful of times. The chain employs TRBV7-9 and TRBJ2-1; 9 positions match TRBD2. With 5 bases clipped from V and 8 bases from J, the junction kept 13 bases outside the gene matches. This CDR3 has 16 amino acids. Germline V gives CDR1 SEHNR, CDR2 FQNEAQ (reference sequence). The CDR3 loop is CASSHWGRGGPDEQFF. The CDR3, as DNA: TGTGCCAGCAGCCACTGGGGGCGGGGGGGCCCGGATGAGCAGTTCTTC.

The J gene is TRBJ2-1, the V gene TRBV7-9, with D maybe TRBD2 (5 bases). V dropped 3 bases and J dropped 0 bases, with 9 bases sitting between them. The CDR3 consists of 15 residues. The germline V gene encodes CDR1 SEHNR and CDR2 FQNEAQ (reference sequence). CDR3 in amino acids: CASSFSGSSYNEQFF. The CDR3 DNA is TGTGCCAGCAGCTTTTCGGGAAGCTCCTACAATGAGCAGTTCTTC.

J is TRBJ2-3 and V is TRBV29-1; 8 bases match TRBD1. V shed 7 bases and J 2 bases; nucleotides not matched to a gene: 11. The CDR3 consists of 15 residues. The germline V gene encodes CDR1 SQVTM and CDR2 ANQGSEA. CDR3 sequence reads: CSALATGDFTDTQYF. As DNA, the CDR3 is TGCAGCGCCCTCGCGACAGGGGATTTCACAGATACGCAGTATTTT.

The chain links TRBV7-2 to TRBJ2-7, with 8 bases matching TRBD1. Germline CDR1 and CDR2: SGHTA and FQGNSA. This CDR3 spans 13 amino acids. Losses at the gene ends were 5 bases for V and 3 bases for J; bases not matched to a gene: 3. The CDR3 DNA sequence: TGTGCCAGCAGCCCGGGACAGGTCTACGAGCAGTACTTC. Protein sequence: CASSPGQVYEQYF.

The chain is built from TRBV5-4 and TRBJ2-4; the match to TRBD1 covers 8 bases. Trimming took 4 bases from V and 5 from J; bases not matched to a gene: 11. Germline values: CDR1 SGHNT, CDR2 YYREEE (reference sequence). The length of the CDR3 is 16 residues. The CDR3 here is CASSPPTSTGENIQYF. For the CDR3, the DNA is TGTGCCAGCAGCCCGCCCACTTCGACAGGGGAAAACATTCAGTACTTC.

This clone turned up a few times. The chain joins TRBV6-6 to TRBJ2-1, with D perhaps matching TRBD2 (5 bases). This CDR3 is built from 14 residues. Trimming took off 2 bases at V and 0 bases at J, with 5 bases between the two ends. Germline assignment: CDR1 MNHNY and CDR2 SVGAGI (reference sequence). CDR3 protein: CASSYEGSYNEQFF. In nucleotides, the CDR3 is TGTGCCAGCAGTTACGAGGGCTCCTACAATGAGCAGTTCTTC.

J is TRBJ2-7 and V is TRBV18; D might be TRBD1 (6 bases). Looked up from germline, CDR1 is KGHSH and CDR2 is LQKENI. This CDR3 contains 14 residues. Trimming left V 8 bases short and J 3 bases short, with 17 bases between. As DNA, the CDR3 is TGTGCCAGCCCATCGGACAGAGACGACTACGAGCAGTACTTC. Translation gives CASPSDRDDYEQYF.

V is TRBV5-4 and J is TRBJ2-7, with D tentatively TRBD2 (5 bases). The CDR3 is made up of 15 amino acids. The V gene lost 2 bases and the J gene lost 7 bases, with 19 bases spanning the gap. CDR1 is SGHNT, CDR2 YYREEE, per germline (reference sequence). The CDR3, as DNA: TGTGCCAGCAGCTTCGAGACTGACGGACGGGGAGAGCAGTACTTC. Translating gives CASSFETDGRGEQYF.

A few counts support this clone. Written as DNA, the CDR3 is TGCGCCAGCAGCCCCGGACAGGGGGCGAGCACTGAAGCTTTCTTT. This codes for CASSPGQGASTEAFF. V gene TRBV4-1 combines with J gene TRBJ1-1; 11 bases line up with TRBD1. Germline loops: CDR1 MGHRA, CDR2 YSYEKL. V gave up 4 bases and J gave up 4 bases; unmatched junction bases: 5. This CDR3 contains 15 residues.

V and J are TRBV27 and TRBJ2-1, with 9 bases that match TRBD1. CDR1 and CDR2 from the germline V gene are MNHEY and SMNVEV (reference sequence). The ends lost 0 bases at V and 7 bases at J; junction bases unmatched: 10. This CDR3 region has 17 residues. The CDR3 here is CASSLSFPRDRGNEQFF. CDR3 sequence (DNA): TGTGCCAGCAGTTTATCATTTCCTCGCGACAGGGGGAATGAGCAGTTCTTC.

The chain recombines TRBV11-3 with TRBJ2-3; 8 nucleotides align to TRBD1. The CDR3 length is 14 residues. V was pared by 5 bases and J by 3 bases, with 4 bases of the junction left unmatched. The germline V gene has CDR1 SGHNT and CDR2 YENEEA. CDR3 nucleotide sequence: TGTGCCAGCAGCATAGGACAGGGTACAGATACGCAGTATTTT. It is translated as CASSIGQGTDTQYF.

This chain joins TRBV5-6 and TRBJ2-1; TRBD2 matches at 9 bases. Germline V gene lookup returns CDR1 SGHDT and CDR2 YYEEEE. This CDR3 contains 15 residues. V was pared by 2 bases and J by 11 bases, with 11 bases of the junction left unmatched. CDR3 sequence (DNA): TGTGCCAGCAGCTTAGTCGTCCCTAGCGGGGCCAAGCAGTTCTTC. Translated: CASSLVVPSGAKQFF.

The chain employs TRBV7-9 and TRBJ2-3; tentative D call: TRBD2 (6 bases). The CDR3 contains 15 residues. Trimming cost V 5 bases and J 5 bases, with 17 bases left between them. CDR1 is SEHNR and CDR2 is FQNEAQ in the germline V gene (reference sequence). The CDR3 DNA is TGTGCCAGCAGCCCAGATCTTGGGAGGATAGATACGCAGTATTTT. Translation gives CASSPDLGRIDTQYF. The complete variable domain, with remaining parts taken from reference TRBV7-9 and TRBJ2-3, reads DTGVSQNPRHKITKRGQNVTFRCDPISEHNRLYWYRQTLGQGPEFLTYFQNEAQLEKSRLLSDRFSAERPKGSFSTLEIQRTEQGDSAMYLCASSPDLGRIDTQYFGPGTRLTVL.

This clone was counted a few times. V and J are TRBV18 and TRBJ2-1; D might be TRBD1 (5 bases). Between the trimmed V and J ends, which lost 4 bases and 2 bases, there was a span of 12 bases. This CDR3 is built from 15 residues. CDR1 is KGHSH, CDR2 LQKENI, per germline. CDR3 sequence reads: CASSLQESTYNEQFF. In nucleotides, the CDR3 is TGTGCCAGCTCACTACAGGAATCGACCTACAATGAGCAGTTCTTC.

The V call is TRBV2, the J call TRBJ1-1, with D perhaps matching TRBD1 (5 bases). The CDR3 covers 11 residues. Germline CDR1 SNHLY, CDR2 FYNNEI. Trimming took 10 bases from V and 7 from J, leaving 13 bases between them. The CDR3 DNA sequence: TGTGCCACCTCAGGGTGGGGTGAAGCTTTCTTT. Its translation: CATSGWGEAFF.

The J gene is TRBJ2-6, the V gene TRBV5-1; D perhaps matches TRBD2 (5 bases). Germline V gene lookup returns CDR1 SGHRS and CDR2 YFSETQ. CDR3 length: 15 amino acids. V was pared by 4 bases and J by 3 bases, with 11 bases between. CDR3: CASSPGRGGANVLTF. In DNA, the CDR3 is TGCGCCAGCAGCCCCGGCCGGGGTGGGGCCAACGTCCTGACTTTC.

A word on this clone: The junction departs from germline at one end; a sequencing error may be responsible. The chain uses TRBV10-3 and TRBJ1-2; 9 bases line up with TRBD1. The CDR3 runs 16 residues. Germline V CDR1 and CDR2: ENHRY, SYGVKD. This chain's CDR3 is CALSAQTGGAAEGYTF. In DNA form, the CDR3 reads TGTGCCCTCAGTGCTCAGACAGGGGGTGCCGCGGAGGGCTACACCTTC.

In its sample, this clone was seen a few times. The rearrangement joins TRBV7-8 to TRBJ2-1, with 10 bases identical to TRBD1. Per the germline V gene, CDR1 is SGHVS and CDR2 is FQNEAQ. The trim removed 7 bases at V and 6 bases at J, leaving 6 bases unmatched. The CDR3 totals 14 residues. The CDR3 bases are TGTGCCAGCACTAGGACAGGGGGGGGCAATGAGCAGTTCTTC. As protein: CASTRTGGGNEQFF. Drawing the rest from reference TRBV7-8 and TRBJ2-1, the complete variable domain is GAGVSQSPRYKVAKRGQDVALRCDPISGHVSLFWYQQALGQGPEFLTYFQNEAQLDKSGLPSDRFFAERPEGSVSTLKIQRTQQEDSAVYLCASTRTGGGNEQFFGPGTRLTVL.

This clone was observed a few times. This chain connects TRBV10-3 to TRBJ1-1; D gene uncertain. V dropped 7 bases and J dropped 1 base, with 13 bases sitting between them. The CDR3 covers 14 residues. CDR1 and CDR2 from the germline V gene are ENHRY and SYGVKD. CDR3 protein: CAINYIAPNTEAFF. The CDR3 DNA reads as TGTGCCATCAATTATATCGCGCCGAACACTGAAGCTTTCTTT.

The chain is built from TRBV9 and TRBJ2-2; 10 bases fit TRBD1. The V gene end was trimmed by 3 bases and the J gene end by 7 bases; junction bases not matched to a gene: 12. The germline V gene encodes CDR1 SGDLS and CDR2 YYNGEE. The CDR3 runs to 17 residues. The CDR3 loop is CASSGLPGQGSNGELFF. In DNA, the CDR3 is TGTGCCAGCAGCGGACTACCGGGACAGGGGTCGAACGGGGAGCTGTTTTTT.

This clone appeared a single time. At one boundary the junction diverges from the germline segment, which might be a read error. This chain connects TRBV5-1 to TRBJ1-1; a possible D gene is TRBD1 (6 bases). Germline CDR1 SGHRS, CDR2 YFSETQ. CDR3 size: 15 residues. The CDR3 nucleotides read TGCGCCGGCAGCTTGGCCACAGGGATGAGCACTGAAGCTTTCTTT. This gives the protein CAGSLATGMSTEAFF.

The rearrangement joins TRBV11-1 to TRBJ2-2, with D uncertain. CDR3 size: 15 residues. Trimming pared 2 bases from V and 1 base from J, leaving 8 bases between. CDR1 and CDR2 (germline): SGHAT, FQDESV (reference sequence). The CDR3 region is CASSLFTENTGELFF. In DNA, the CDR3 is TGTGCCAGCAGCTTATTTACAGAGAACACCGGGGAGCTGTTTTTT.

This clone was counted a few times. The chain is built from TRBV5-1 and TRBJ1-2, with TRBD1 as a possible D gene (6 bases). The CDR3 length is 14 residues. Germline lookup yields CDR1 SGHRS and CDR2 YFSETQ. Trimming took 6 bases from V and 3 from J, leaving 15 bases between them. The chain's CDR3 is CASTDTGTHYGYTF. Here the CDR3 DNA reads TGCGCCAGCACAGACACAGGGACACACTATGGCTACACCTTC.